This record looks at one TCR beta chain sequence and its context. Antigen specificity is unknown. The CDR3 runs to 18 residues. Deletions cut 4 bases from V and 5 bases from J, with 28 bases between. Germline V gene lookup returns CDR1 SGHTS and CDR2 YDEGEE. Clones were read by immunoSEQ multiplex PCR, and TCRdb kept only the in-frame ones, dropping some. This sample carries around 75,000 clones, about nine tenths of them seen once, and the ten largest clones take roughly 3%. The source of the sample is a study of identifying expanded T cells in peripheral blood. Whole-study findings and limits: Approximately 1.1 clones differed between technical replicates, versus around 15 and 18 over time.

Sequencing was done on a sample of blood. The TCR originated in a person aged 18 to 69 in good health. The chain carries TRBV5-8 and TRBJ2-7; D is possibly TRBD1 (7 bases). DNA of the CDR3: TGTGCCAGCAGCGTCCGGGACAGACTAGGCCCCGACGTGGACGAGCAGTACTTC. Protein sequence: CASSVRDRLGPDVDEQYF.